Each of the 13 T cell receptor beta chains below was sequenced from the same sample in a study of OX40 agonist ivuxolimab in advanced cancers. Clones were read by immunoSEQ multiplex PCR, and TCRdb kept only the in-frame ones, dropping some. The sample lists about 80,000 clones, about 93% seen once, with approximately 10% in the top ten. The sample was CD4+ or CD8+ T cells sorted from blood, taken in a trial of the OX40 agonist ivuxolimab. The receptors were sampled from an adult with an advanced solid tumor such as melanoma, head and neck, liver or kidney cancer.

The V and J genes are TRBV21-1 and TRBJ2-5; the table's D call, TRBD2, has no DNA check behind it. TRBV21-1 represents a pseudogene. This CDR3 is built from 15 residues. The CDR3 sequence is CASSNSSGSKETQYF. The CDR3 DNA sequence: TGTGCCAGCAGCAATTCCAGCGGGAGTAAAGAGACCCAGTACTTC.

The chain combines TRBV2 with TRBJ2-1; 8 bases map to TRBD1. V lost 4 bases and J lost 3; bases outside the gene matches: 8. Germline V gene data show CDR1 as SNHLY and CDR2 as FYNNEI. The CDR3 is 16 residues long. The CDR3 spells CASSGDLDRDYNEQFF. In DNA, the CDR3 is TGTGCCAGCAGTGGGGACTTGGACAGGGACTACAATGAGCAGTTCTTC. The whole variable domain, remainder taken from reference TRBV2 and TRBJ2-1, is EPEVTQTPSHQVTQMGQEVILRCVPISNHLYFYWYRQILGQKVEFLVSFYNNEISEKSEIFDDQFSVERPDGSNFTLKIRSTKLEDSAMYFCASSGDLDRDYNEQFFGPGTRLTVL.

The rearrangement uses TRBV27 and TRBJ2-3, with D perhaps TRBD1 (6 bases). This CDR3 contains 16 residues. Germline V gene lookup returns CDR1 MNHEY and CDR2 SMNVEV (reference sequence). The V end lost 5 bases, the J end lost 2 bases, and 17 bases lay between the germline ends. CDR3 nucleotides: TGTGCCAGCAGTCCCCACCCCCGGGACATCACAGATACGCAGTATTTT. Translated: CASSPHPRDITDTQYF.

The CDR3 DNA reads as TGTGCCAGCAGCTTAGTGCTATATGAGCAGTTCTTC. Translated, it gives CASSLVLYEQFF. This chain links TRBV11-2 with TRBJ2-1; the D is unclear. The length of the CDR3 is 12 residues. Per germline, CDR1 SGHAT and CDR2 FQNNGV. Trimming stripped 1 base from V and 8 bases from J, with 6 bases between.

This chain uses TRBV11-3 with TRBJ2-2; D perhaps matches TRBD2 (6 bases). This CDR3 is 15 amino acids long. Trimming cost V 5 bases and J 0 bases, with 10 bases left between them. CDR1 is SGHNT and CDR2 is YENEEA in the germline V gene. The CDR3 DNA reads TGTGCCAGCAGCCCTAGCGAGACGAACACCGGGGAGCTGTTTTTT. Its translation is CASSPSETNTGELFF.

The genes are TRBV7-2 and TRBJ2-7; tentatively, D is TRBD2 (7 bases). Looked up from germline, CDR1 is SGHTA and CDR2 is FQGNSA. V lost 4 bases and J lost 0, with 13 bases in between. This CDR3 region has 15 residues. CDR3 nucleotides: TGTGCCAGCAGCTCAAGGGGGGGGAGCTCCTACGAGCAGTACTTC. Translating gives CASSSRGGSSYEQYF.

The chain is built from TRBV7-8 and TRBJ2-5; D remains ambiguous. The CDR3 runs to 15 residues. Trimming removed 2 bases at V and 2 bases at J, with 12 bases between. CDR1 is SGHVS, CDR2 FQNEAQ, per germline. The CDR3 coding sequence is TGTGCCAGCAGCTTACTTATCACTATACAAGAGACCCAGTACTTC. Translation gives CASSLLITIQETQYF.

The chain carries TRBV13 and TRBJ2-5; D remains ambiguous. From germline, CDR1 is PRHDT and CDR2 FYEKMQ (reference sequence). The CDR3 has 13 amino acids. V was trimmed by 2 bases and J by 9 bases, leaving 13 bases between them. CDR3 in DNA: TGTGCCAGCAGCTTACTAACTACTGGTGCCCAGTACTTC. Its translation: CASSLLTTGAQYF.

The chain carries TRBV14 and TRBJ2-1, with 7 bases fitting TRBD1. The CDR3 has 17 residues. Germline assignment: CDR1 SGHDN and CDR2 FVKESK. The ends lost 4 bases at V and 4 bases at J; junction bases unmatched: 13. CDR3 sequence (DNA): TGTGCCAGCAGCCTTAGGATCGACAGGGCTGATTACAATGAGCAGTTCTTC. Translated, it gives CASSLRIDRADYNEQFF.

The chain carries TRBV10-3 and TRBJ2-2, with 11 bases aligning to TRBD1. The V gene's germline CDR1 is ENHRY and CDR2 SYGVKD. With V trimmed by 3 bases and J by 5 bases, 11 bases remained unmatched. The CDR3 contains 18 residues. The CDR3 sequence is CAISDPRPGTGGTGELFF. The CDR3 DNA sequence: TGTGCCATCAGTGATCCAAGACCCGGGACAGGGGGAACCGGGGAGCTGTTTTTT.

This rearrangement joins TRBV5-5 to TRBJ1-5, with D unresolved. V lost 4 bases and J 1 base, leaving 12 bases between the germline ends. CDR1 and CDR2 (germline): SGHKS, YYEKEE (reference sequence). The CDR3 runs 15 residues. For the CDR3, the DNA is TGTGCCAGCAGCCTCTCGGCACACAGCAATCAGCCCCAGCATTTT. Its translation is CASSLSAHSNQPQHF.

For the CDR3, the DNA is TGCGGGGTGACGGAGAACTATGGCTACACCTTC. Amino acids: CGVTENYGYTF. The chain is built from TRBV29-1 and TRBJ1-2; D is ambiguous. The CDR3 has 11 amino acids. Germline CDR1 SQVTM, CDR2 ANQGSEA.

The chain joins TRBV4-2 to TRBJ2-3, with 11 bases that match TRBD2. J was trimmed by 5 bases and V by 0 bases; bases with no gene match: 1. Germline V gene sequence: CDR1 LGHNA, CDR2 YNFKEQ. CDR3 length: 15 amino acids. DNA for the CDR3: TGTGCCAGCAGCCAAGACACTAGCGGGAGAGATACGCAGTATTTT. Residues: CASSQDTSGRDTQYF.